The clone carrying this T cell receptor beta chain appeared a few times. These data are taken from a study of blood T cells in healthy people across ages. Extraction of total RNA produced a minimum of 6 micrograms from each sample. The second PCR ran about 6 to 12 cycles with a sample-barcoded 5' primer and J-beta primers. Every cDNA molecule carried a tag from a template-switch adaptor bearing 12 random nucleotides. TCRdb analysed the 5' RACE reads with MiXCR anew, one entry per CDR3 protein. Among over 750,000 distinct CDR3 sequences listed, approximately 25% were seen once. The sample also formed part of further work on T cells of mothers and their children.

Sequences were obtained from blood. The TCR sequence derives from a boy between 10 and 17 years old in good health.

The CDR3 region has the DNA TGCAGTGCTAAAAAGGGGAGCTCCTACGAGCAGTACTTC. As protein: CSAKKGSSYEQYF. V is TRBV20-1 and J is TRBJ2-7; either TRBD1 or TRBD2 may supply D (5 bases each). CDR1 and CDR2 (germline): DFQATT, SNEGSKA (reference sequence). With 4 bases removed from V and 0 bases from J, the gap between germline ends came to 10 bases. This CDR3 contains 13 residues.